These T cell receptor beta chains were read from a single sample in a study of beta chain features in type 1 diabetes. Sequenced by immunoSEQ multiplex PCR; TCRdb stores in-frame clones only, minus some. The sample shows roughly 230,000 clones, about 9.3% of them seen only once. The sample was naive CD4+ T cells from blood. The receptors here all came from a woman between 18 and 29 years old in good health. Both conserved end residues are part of each CDR3. Each record gives: CDR3 length, J gene, D gene, clone size, V gene, CDR3 DNA, CDR3 protein. The D gene is left open where the match is weak. Size is stated for part of the rows, as once, few or many counts, or as a class when the clone is expanded.

>14|TRBJ2-7|NA|few|TRBV25-1
TGTGCCAGCAGTGAATATAACGGGGCCTACGAGCAGTACTTC
CASSEYNGAYEQYF
>15|TRBJ2-3|TRBD1|NA|TRBV7-2
TGTGCCAGCAGCTTCTGGCAGGGGGGCACAGATACGCAGTATTTT
CASSFWQGGTDTQYF
>13|TRBJ1-2|NA|few|TRBV18
TGTGCCAGCTCACGGGAGGGGCAGTCTGGCTACACCTTC
CASSREGQSGYTF
>17|TRBJ2-7|TRBD1|NA|TRBV19
TGTGCCAGTAGTATAGCGATCGGACAGGGGAGCTCCTACGAGCAGTACTTC
CASSIAIGQGSSYEQYF
>16|TRBJ2-7|TRBD1|NA|TRBV18
TGTGCCAGCTCACCCATCTCTGGGACAGGCCCTTACGAGCAGTACTTC
CASSPISGTGPYEQYF
>14|TRBJ2-6|NA|many|TRBV7-9
TGTGCCAGCAGTGTAGACTCTGGGGCCAACGTCCTGACTTTC
CASSVDSGANVLTF
>14|TRBJ1-2|NA|NA|TRBV19
TGTGCCAGTAGTATAGTTGGCTTAAACTATGGCTACACCTTC
CASSIVGLNYGYTF
>17|TRBJ2-2|TRBD2|NA|TRBV28
TGTGCCAGCAGTTTTTTGCGGGGGTTTTTGAACACCGGGGAGCTGTTTTTT
CASSFLRGFLNTGELFF
>14|TRBJ1-1|NA|few|TRBV2
TGTGCCAGCAGTGGAGACTTATCCAACACTGAAGCTTTCTTT
CASSGDLSNTEAFF
>18|TRBJ2-1|TRBD2|few|TRBV4-2
TGTGCCAGCAGCCCGAATTCAGGGACTAGCGGGTCCTACAATGAGCAGTTCTTC
CASSPNSGTSGSYNEQFF
>16|TRBJ1-1|NA|NA|TRBV5-1
TGCGCCAGCAGCTTACTTTCGAACAGGTTACCCACTGAAGCTTTCTTT
CASSLLSNRLPTEAFF
>13|TRBJ1-2|NA|few|TRBV7-8
TGTGCCAGCAGCCTCGGGGACATGGCTGGCTACACCTTC
CASSLGDMAGYTF
>14|TRBJ2-4|NA|NA|TRBV19
TGTGCCAGTGGTGCGGGGTTAGCCAAAAACATTCAGTACTTC
CASGAGLAKNIQYF
>14|TRBJ2-7|NA|NA|TRBV5-1
TGCGCCAGCAGCTTGACCGGGACTGAAAAAAGGGAGTACTTC
CASSLTGTEKREYF
>13|TRBJ1-3|NA|few|TRBV27
TGTGCCAGCAGTTTCAGCTCTGGAAACACCATATATTTT
CASSFSSGNTIYF
>17|TRBJ2-5|TRBD2|NA|TRBV5-1
TGCGCCAGCAGCTTGGGGACTACTAGCGGGGGACGGGAGACCCAGTACTTC
CASSLGTTSGGRETQYF
>15|TRBJ1-5|NA|few|TRBV30
TGTGCCTGGGGGGACACCGCCCGAACCAATCAGCCCCAGCATTTT
CAWGDTARTNQPQHF
>14|TRBJ1-4|NA|NA|TRBV6-5
TGTGCCAGCAGTTACATGGGGGGGGATGAAAAACTGTTTTTT
CASSYMGGDEKLFF
>16|TRBJ1-2|NA|few|TRBV5-1
TGCGCCAGCAGCGAGGGGACAAGCCCCCTCAACTATGGCTACACCTTC
CASSEGTSPLNYGYTF
>13|TRBJ1-2|NA|few|TRBV6-1
TGTGCCAGCAGTGAGGTCGAGAACTATGGCTACACCTTC
CASSEVENYGYTF
>13|TRBJ1-5|TRBD1|NA|TRBV6-6
TGTGCCAGCAGTCCGGGACAGGGACAGCCCCAGCATTTT
CASSPGQGQPQHF
>14|TRBJ1-1|NA|few|TRBV18
TGTGCCAGCTCACCAGGACAGTACCCCACTGAAGCTTTCTTT
CASSPGQYPTEAFF
>14|TRBJ2-3|TRBD1|NA|TRBV6-1
TGTGCCAGCATAAAGACAGGGGTCCCAGATACGCAGTATTTT
CASIKTGVPDTQYF
>16|TRBJ2-5|TRBD2|few|TRBV18
TGTGCCAGCTCACCCCAACGACTAGCCCTCCAGGGGACCCAGTACTTC
CASSPQRLALQGTQYF
>15|TRBJ1-6|TRBD1|many|TRBV4-1
TGCGCCAGCAGCCCAGACAGGGCACCTAATTCACCCCTCCACTTT
CASSPDRAPNSPLHF
>15|TRBJ1-5|TRBD1|few|TRBV4-2
TGTGCCAGCAGCCAAGATGAGGGGGCTGCTCAGCCCCAGCATTTT
CASSQDEGAAQPQHF
>16|TRBJ2-7|TRBD1|few|TRBV19
TGTGCCAGTAGTAGTTACCTACGGACAGGGACCTACGAGCAGTACTTC
CASSSYLRTGTYEQYF
>14|TRBJ1-2|NA|few|TRBV9
TGTGCCAGCAGCGTAACTGGAATCCCAGGGGGCTACACCTTC
CASSVTGIPGGYTF
>11|TRBJ1-1|NA|few|TRBV6-5
TGTGCCAGCAGCCAGGGCACTGAAGCTTTCTTT
CASSQGTEAFF
>14|TRBJ1-5|TRBD1|NA|TRBV9
TGTGCCAGCAGCGTACAGGGGGGAGACCAGCCCCAGCATTTT
CASSVQGGDQPQHF
>15|TRBJ1-5|NA|NA|TRBV6-1
TGTGCCAGCAGTGAATCAGGGCTTAGCAATCAGCCCCAGCATTTT
CASSESGLSNQPQHF